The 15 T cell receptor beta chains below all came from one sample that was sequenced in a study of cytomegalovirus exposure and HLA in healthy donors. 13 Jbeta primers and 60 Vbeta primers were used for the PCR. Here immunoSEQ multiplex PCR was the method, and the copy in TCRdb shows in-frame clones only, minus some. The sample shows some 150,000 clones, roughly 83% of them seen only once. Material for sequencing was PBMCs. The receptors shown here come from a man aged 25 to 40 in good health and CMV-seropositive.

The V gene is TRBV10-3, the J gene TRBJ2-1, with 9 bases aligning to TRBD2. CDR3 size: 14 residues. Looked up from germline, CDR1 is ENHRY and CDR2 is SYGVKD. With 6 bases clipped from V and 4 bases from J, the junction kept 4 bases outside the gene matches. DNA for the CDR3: TGTGCCATCAGATATAGCGGGGGATACAATGAGCAGTTCTTC. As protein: CAIRYSGGYNEQFF.

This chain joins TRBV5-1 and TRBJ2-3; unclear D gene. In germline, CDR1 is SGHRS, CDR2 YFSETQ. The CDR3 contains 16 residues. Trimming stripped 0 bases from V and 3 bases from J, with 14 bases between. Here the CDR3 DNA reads TGCGCCAGCAGCTTGGAAGCGACCAGTTTGACAGATACGCAGTATTTT. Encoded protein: CASSLEATSLTDTQYF.

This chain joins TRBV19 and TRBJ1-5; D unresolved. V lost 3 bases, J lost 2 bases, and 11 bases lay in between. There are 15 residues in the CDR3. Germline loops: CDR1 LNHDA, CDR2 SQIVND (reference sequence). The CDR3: CASSIRQGGNQPQHF. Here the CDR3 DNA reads TGTGCCAGTAGTATCCGTCAAGGAGGCAATCAGCCCCAGCATTTT.

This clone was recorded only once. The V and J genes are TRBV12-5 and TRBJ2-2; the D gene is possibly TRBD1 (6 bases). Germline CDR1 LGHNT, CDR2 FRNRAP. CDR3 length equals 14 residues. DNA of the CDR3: TGTGCCAGTACAGGGACATGGGGCACCGGGGAGCTGTTTTTT. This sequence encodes CASTGTWGTGELFF.

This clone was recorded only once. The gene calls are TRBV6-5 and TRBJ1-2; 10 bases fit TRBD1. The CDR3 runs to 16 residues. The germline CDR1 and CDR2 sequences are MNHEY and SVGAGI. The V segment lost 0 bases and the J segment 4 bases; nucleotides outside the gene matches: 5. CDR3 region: CASSYSRTGGLYGYTF. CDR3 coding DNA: TGTGCCAGCAGTTACTCGCGGACAGGGGGACTCTATGGCTACACCTTC.

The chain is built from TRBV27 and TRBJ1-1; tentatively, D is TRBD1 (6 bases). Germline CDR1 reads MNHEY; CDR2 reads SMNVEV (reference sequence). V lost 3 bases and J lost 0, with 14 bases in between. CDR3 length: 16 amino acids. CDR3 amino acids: CASSFGAGDLNTEAFF. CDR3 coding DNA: TGTGCCAGCAGTTTCGGGGCAGGGGATTTGAACACTGAAGCTTTCTTT.

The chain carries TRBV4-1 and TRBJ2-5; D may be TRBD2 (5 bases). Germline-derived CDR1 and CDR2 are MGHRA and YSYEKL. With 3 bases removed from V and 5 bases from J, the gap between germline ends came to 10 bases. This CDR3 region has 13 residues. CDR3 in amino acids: CASSHYGKETQYF. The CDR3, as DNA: TGCGCCAGCAGCCATTACGGGAAGGAGACCCAGTACTTC.

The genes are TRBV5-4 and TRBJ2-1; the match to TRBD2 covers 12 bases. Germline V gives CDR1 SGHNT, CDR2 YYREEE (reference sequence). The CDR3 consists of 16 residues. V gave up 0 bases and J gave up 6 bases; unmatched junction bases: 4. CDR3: CASSLGTSGAFNEQFF. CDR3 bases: TGTGCCAGCAGCTTGGGGACTAGCGGGGCATTCAATGAGCAGTTCTTC.

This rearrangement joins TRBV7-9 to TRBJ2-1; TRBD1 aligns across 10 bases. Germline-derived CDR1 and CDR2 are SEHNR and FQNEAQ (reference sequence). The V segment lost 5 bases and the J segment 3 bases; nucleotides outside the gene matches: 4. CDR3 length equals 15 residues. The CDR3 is CASSIGQGVYNEQFF. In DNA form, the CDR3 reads TGTGCCAGCAGCATCGGACAGGGGGTCTACAATGAGCAGTTCTTC.

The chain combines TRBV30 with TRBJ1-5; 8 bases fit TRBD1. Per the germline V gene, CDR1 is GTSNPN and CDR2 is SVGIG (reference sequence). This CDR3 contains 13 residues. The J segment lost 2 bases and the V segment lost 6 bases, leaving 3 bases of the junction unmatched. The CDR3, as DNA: TGTGCCTGCTCGACAGGGGGCAATCAGCCCCAGCATTTT. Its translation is CACSTGGNQPQHF.

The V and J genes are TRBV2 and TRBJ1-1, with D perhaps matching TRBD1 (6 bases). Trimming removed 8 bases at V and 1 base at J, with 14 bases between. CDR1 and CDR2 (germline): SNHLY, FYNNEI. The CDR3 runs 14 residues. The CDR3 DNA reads TGTGCCAGCCGACGAGGGACATCGAACACTGAAGCTTTCTTT. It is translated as CASRRGTSNTEAFF.

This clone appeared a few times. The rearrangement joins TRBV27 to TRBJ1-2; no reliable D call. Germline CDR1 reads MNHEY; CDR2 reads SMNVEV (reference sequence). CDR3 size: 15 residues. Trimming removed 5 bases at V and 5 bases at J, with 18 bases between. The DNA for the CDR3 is TGTGCCAGCAGTCCCCCGGGGAGCCGACTATATGGCTACACCTTC. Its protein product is CASSPPGSRLYGYTF.

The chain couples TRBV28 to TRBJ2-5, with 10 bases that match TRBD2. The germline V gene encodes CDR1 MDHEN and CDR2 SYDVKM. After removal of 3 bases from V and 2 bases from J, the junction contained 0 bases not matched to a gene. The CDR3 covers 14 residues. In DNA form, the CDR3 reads TGTGCCAGCAGTTTGGGACTAGCGCAAGAGACCCAGTACTTC. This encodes CASSLGLAQETQYF.

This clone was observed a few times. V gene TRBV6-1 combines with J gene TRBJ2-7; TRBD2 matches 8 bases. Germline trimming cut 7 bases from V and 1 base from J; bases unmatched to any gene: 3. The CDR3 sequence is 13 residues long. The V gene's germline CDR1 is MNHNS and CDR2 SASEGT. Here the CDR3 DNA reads TGTGCCAGCACGGGGGGGGGATCCTACGAGCAGTACTTC. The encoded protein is CASTGGGSYEQYF.

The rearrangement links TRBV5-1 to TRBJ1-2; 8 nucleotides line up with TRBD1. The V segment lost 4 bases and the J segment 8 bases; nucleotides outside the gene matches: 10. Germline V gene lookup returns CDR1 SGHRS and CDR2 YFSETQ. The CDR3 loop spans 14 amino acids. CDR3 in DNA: TGCGCCAGCAGCCTGGACTCAGGGGGCTGGGGCTACACCTTC. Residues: CASSLDSGGWGYTF.